Reported below is one T cell receptor (beta chain). Under the authors' procedure: The authors estimated nucleated cell counts from reference gene primer amplification. TCRdb's table, derived via immunoSEQ multiplex PCR, lists solely in-frame clones and lacks some. The DNA gave D and trimming, while V, J and clone size come from that table. The sample contains approximately 240,000 clones, around 82% of which appear only once. The source of the sample is a study of blood T cell repertoires in COVID-19. Study summary: Some COVID-19 samples were acute and others convalescent; all came from the United States, Italy and Spain. T cells, B-cell-depleted T cells, or PBMCs provided the cDNA or gDNA that served as material.

Germline CDR1 MNHNY, CDR2 SVGAGI (reference sequence). Trimming removed 4 bases at V and 12 bases at J, with 15 bases between. This CDR3 has 13 amino acids. The origin of this receptor is a woman aged 55 to 70 with acute or convalescent COVID-19. The chain is built from TRBV6-6 and TRBJ1-4; no clear D gene. Sequencing was performed on peripheral blood. In DNA, the CDR3 is TGTGCCAGCAGTTTCTTGTCTAACAGAGAACTGTTTTTT. Its translation: CASSFLSNRELFF.